The 19 T cell receptor beta chains presented below share a single source sample, sequenced in a study of blood T cell repertoires in COVID-19. Profiled with immunoSEQ multiplex PCR; TCRdb holds only in-frame clones, not every one. Among roughly 420,000 clones listed, around 89% were seen once. The sample taken for sequencing was PBMCs or T cells enriched from blood (not recorded which). These receptors were taken from a woman aged 25 to 39 with acute COVID-19.

Points on this clone: No DNA is shown, since the ends of the CDR3 on it are uncertain; the CDR3 is the one TCRdb lists. The gene calls are TRBV12-1 and TRBJ1-3; the DNA was not used to check the table's D call, TRBD1. TRBV12-1 is deemed a pseudogene. The CDR3 is 18 residues long, counting both termini. The CDR3 spells CASSFGWGTVGLGNTIYF.

CDR3 bases: TGCGCCAGCAGCGTGGGGCCAGTTCAAAACTATGGCTACACCTTC. Its protein product is CASSVGPVQNYGYTF. V is TRBV5-1 and J is TRBJ1-2; a possible D gene is TRBD1 (5 bases). Germline CDR1 is SGHRS and CDR2 is YFSETQ. CDR3 length: 15 amino acids. Trimming cost V 4 bases and J 2 bases, with 15 bases left between them. The full variable domain, with the rest looked up from reference TRBV5-1 and TRBJ1-2, is KAGVTQTPRYLIKTRGQQVTLSCSPISGHRSVSWYQQTPGQGLQFLFEYFSETQRNKGNFPGRFSGRQFSNSRSEMNVSTLELGDSALYLCASSVGPVQNYGYTFGSGTRLTVV.

The chain links TRBV6-1 to TRBJ2-7; D remains ambiguous. The germline V and J ends were trimmed by 1 base and 0 bases, with 10 bases remaining between them. Germline-derived CDR1 and CDR2 are MNHNS and SASEGT. The CDR3 extends over 15 amino acids. The CDR3: CASSEGINSSYEQYF. The CDR3, as DNA: TGTGCCAGCAGTGAAGGCATCAATAGCTCCTACGAGCAGTACTTC.

The chain carries TRBV29-1 and TRBJ2-3, with TRBD1 matching over 8 bases. The V gene's germline CDR1 is SQVTM and CDR2 ANQGSEA. The V gene end was trimmed by 3 bases and the J gene end by 6 bases; junction bases not matched to a gene: 8. The CDR3 is 14 amino acids. The CDR3 nucleotides read TGCAGCGTTGATGTAGGGACAGGTGTGGATACGCAGTATTTT. Its protein product is CSVDVGTGVDTQYF.

Here the CDR3 DNA reads TGTGCCAGCAGTCCCCGGAGTGAGGTTGGGGAGACCCAGTACTTC. The encoded protein is CASSPRSEVGETQYF. The V call is TRBV27, the J call TRBJ2-5; D is unresolved. This CDR3 comprises 15 residues. Germline V gene data show CDR1 as MNHEY and CDR2 as SMNVEV (reference sequence). V shed 5 bases and J shed 5 bases, with 18 bases lying between them.

The chain employs TRBV7-2 and TRBJ2-7, with 7 bases matching TRBD1. The V gene end was trimmed by 3 bases and the J gene end by 5 bases; junction bases not matched to a gene: 10. This CDR3 comprises 15 residues. Germline CDR1 is SGHTA and CDR2 is FQGNSA. The CDR3 loop reads CASSFSGPTGDEQYF. DNA of the CDR3: TGTGCCAGCAGCTTTAGTGGCCCCACAGGGGACGAGCAGTACTTC.

The V call is TRBV7-2, the J call TRBJ1-2; 7 nucleotides match TRBD1. V lost 0 bases to trimming and J lost 3 bases; unmatched junction nucleotides: 4. The CDR3 totals 15 residues. The germline CDR1 and CDR2 sequences are SGHTA and FQGNSA. The CDR3 loop reads CASSLARQGHYGYTF. The CDR3 region has the DNA TGTGCCAGCAGCTTAGCCCGACAGGGTCACTATGGCTACACCTTC.

The genes are TRBV5-1 and TRBJ2-4, with D possibly matching TRBD2 (7 bases). The CDR3 is 15 residues long. The germline CDR1 and CDR2 sequences are SGHRS and YFSETQ. The germline V and J ends were trimmed by 2 bases and 2 bases, with 11 bases remaining between them. As DNA, the CDR3 is TGCGCCAGCAGCTTTGGGGGGGCCACCAAAAACATTCAGTACTTC. Amino acids: CASSFGGATKNIQYF.

The chain is built from TRBV4-1 and TRBJ2-1, with a tentative D call TRBD2 (6 bases). From germline, CDR1 is MGHRA and CDR2 YSYEKL. The CDR3 runs to 14 residues. V was cut by 4 bases and J by 10 bases, with 17 bases left in between. CDR3 amino acids: CASSLRDGEWEQFF. In nucleotides, the CDR3 is TGCGCCAGCAGCCTGCGGGACGGTGAATGGGAGCAGTTCTTC.

The rearrangement uses TRBV4-2 and TRBJ1-1, with 7 bases matching TRBD1. The CDR3 sequence is 18 residues long. After removal of 0 bases from V and 0 bases from J, the junction contained 10 bases not matched to a gene. CDR1 LGHNA and CDR2 YNFKEQ come from the germline V gene. The CDR3 DNA follows: TGTGCCAGCAGCCAAGATCTGACAGGGAGCCCTTTGAACACTGAAGCTTTCTTT. Translating it yields CASSQDLTGSPLNTEAFF.

CDR3 residues: CASSGLYNEQFF. The CDR3 nucleotides are TGTGCCAGCAGCGGGCTGTACAATGAGCAGTTCTTC. The J gene is TRBJ2-1, the V gene TRBV14; D remains ambiguous. The CDR3 spans 12 residues. The V and J ends lost 5 bases and 4 bases respectively, with 6 bases between them. Germline values: CDR1 SGHDN, CDR2 FVKESK.

The chain is built from TRBV18 and TRBJ1-3; no clear D. This CDR3 region has 17 residues. V lost 0 bases, J lost 4 bases, and 16 bases lay in between. The germline gives CDR1 KGHSH, CDR2 LQKENI. CDR3 protein: CASSPPRSGNPGNTIYF. The CDR3 nucleotides are TGTGCCAGCTCACCACCGCGGTCGGGGAATCCAGGAAACACCATATATTTT.

The chain employs TRBV7-8 and TRBJ2-3, with D possibly being TRBD1 (7 bases). CDR1 SGHVS and CDR2 FQNEAQ come from the germline V gene. Trimming shortened V by 1 base and J by 4 bases, and 21 bases separated the two germline ends. The CDR3 consists of 18 residues. The CDR3 region has the DNA TGTGCCAGCAGCTTAGAGAGCAGGGGGGCGGGCGGCGCAGATACGCAGTATTTT. Its translation: CASSLESRGAGGADTQYF.

The rearrangement joins TRBV5-1 to TRBJ1-6; the D is unclear. The CDR3 has 15 residues. The germline V gene has CDR1 SGHRS and CDR2 YFSETQ. The V gene lost 4 bases and the J gene lost 8 bases, with 16 bases spanning the gap. The CDR3 DNA is TGCGCCAGCAGCCTAGAGGGTAATCCTGATTCACCCCTCCACTTT. Its protein product is CASSLEGNPDSPLHF.

The chain has TRBV18 and TRBJ2-5, with 10 bases lining up with TRBD2. CDR3 length: 16 residues. Germline values: CDR1 KGHSH, CDR2 LQKENI. V gave up 1 base and J gave up 3 bases; unmatched junction bases: 5. This CDR3 is CASSPLRLAGEETQYF. The CDR3 coding sequence is TGTGCCAGCTCACCACTTCGCCTAGCGGGGGAAGAGACCCAGTACTTC. Variable domain in full (rest from reference TRBV18 and TRBJ2-5): NAGVMQNPRHLVRRRGQEARLRCSPMKGHSHVYWYRQLPEEGLKFMVYLQKENIIDESGMPKERFSAEFPKEGPSILRIQQVVRGDSAAYFCASSPLRLAGEETQYFGPGTRLLVL.

This clone was picked up a small number of times. The rearrangement links TRBV4-1 to TRBJ1-2; D not resolved. V lost 1 base and J 0 bases, leaving 6 bases between the germline ends. The CDR3 consists of 14 residues. Germline V gene lookup returns CDR1 MGHRA and CDR2 YSYEKL. CDR3: CASSQAVANYGYTF. The DNA for the CDR3 is TGCGCCAGCAGCCAAGCAGTTGCTAACTATGGCTACACCTTC.

This clone was seen a single time. DNA of the CDR3: TGTGCCAGCTCTCCTGGGACAGGGCTTTTCTACGAGCAGTACTTC. Protein: CASSPGTGLFYEQYF. V gene TRBV18 combines with J gene TRBJ2-7, with TRBD1 matching over 9 bases. V dropped 6 bases and J dropped 3; count of bases not matched to a gene: 9. This CDR3 is built from 15 residues. Germline CDR1 KGHSH, CDR2 LQKENI. The entire variable domain, with the rest obtained from reference TRBV18 and TRBJ2-7, is as follows: NAGVMQNPRHLVRRRGQEARLRCSPMKGHSHVYWYRQLPEEGLKFMVYLQKENIIDESGMPKERFSAEFPKEGPSILRIQQVVRGDSAAYFCASSPGTGLFYEQYFGPGTRLTVT.

This rearrangement joins TRBV15 to TRBJ1-3; weak D call: TRBD1 (6 bases). This CDR3 spans 18 amino acids. CDR1 LNHNV and CDR2 YYDKDF come from the germline V gene (reference sequence). V gave up 0 bases and J gave up 2 bases, with 17 bases separating them. CDR3 sequence: CATSRDRGSRFPGNTIYF. The CDR3 DNA reads as TGTGCCACCAGCAGAGACAGGGGCTCTCGTTTCCCTGGAAACACCATATATTTT. Full variable domain (remainder filled in from reference TRBV15 and TRBJ1-3): DAMVIQNPRYQVTQFGKPVTLSCSQTLNHNVMYWYQQKSSQAPKLLFHYYDKDFNNEADTPDNFQSRRPNTSFCFLDIRSPGLGDTAMYLCATSRDRGSRFPGNTIYFGEGSWLTVV.

The V gene is TRBV19, the J gene TRBJ1-4, with D maybe TRBD1 (5 bases). CDR3 length: 15 residues. The ends were cut back, 6 bases at V and 7 bases at J, with 18 bases in the middle. Germline CDR1 LNHDA, CDR2 SQIVND (reference sequence). For the CDR3, the DNA is TGTGCCAGTAGGAAACTTATAAGGGGCGGTGAAAAACTGTTTTTT. Translation: CASRKLIRGGEKLFF.